Below, 20 T cell receptor beta chains from the same sample are listed, as sequenced in a study of beta chain features in type 1 diabetes. Reverse transcribing all isolated RNA meant expressed TCRB transcripts were sequenced. The table came from immunoSEQ multiplex PCR; TCRdb's copy has only in-frame clones and leaves some out. The repertoire includes some 410,000 clones, 11% to 15% of them detected once, and roughly 0.035% sits in the top ten. Sequenced input: naive CD4+ T cells from blood. These receptors originate from a man aged 25-45 years in good health.

The genes are TRBV11-2 and TRBJ1-1; weak D call: TRBD1 (5 bases). Germline CDR1 is SGHAT and CDR2 is FQNNGV. The V end was cut by 5 bases, the J end by 6 bases, with 7 bases between. The CDR3 totals 11 residues. Here the CDR3 reads CASSTGPEAFF. CDR3 nucleotides: TGTGCCAGCAGCACAGGCCCTGAAGCTTTCTTT.

Written as DNA, the CDR3 is TGCGCCAGCAGCTTTGCTAGCGGGCAAGAGACCCAGTACTTC. It translates to CASSFASGQETQYF. J is TRBJ2-5 and V is TRBV5-1; 8 positions match TRBD2. The germline V gene has CDR1 SGHRS and CDR2 YFSETQ. CDR3 length equals 14 residues. The V segment lost 2 bases and the J segment 2 bases; nucleotides outside the gene matches: 2.

This clone has a handful of counts. The gene calls are TRBV2 and TRBJ2-3; no firm D call. Trimming cost V 4 bases and J 3 bases, with 14 bases left between them. Germline lookup yields CDR1 SNHLY and CDR2 FYNNEI. The CDR3 has 15 amino acids. CDR3 sequence reads: CASSGEASWTDTQYF. The CDR3 DNA reads TGTGCCAGCAGTGGAGAGGCTAGTTGGACAGATACGCAGTATTTT.

This chain uses TRBV4-1 with TRBJ2-3; D unclear. V shed 1 base and J shed 4 bases, with 15 bases lying between them. Germline CDR1 is MGHRA and CDR2 is YSYEKL. The CDR3 totals 16 residues. CDR3 sequence reads: CASSQVGPANADTQYF. The CDR3 DNA sequence: TGCGCCAGCAGCCAAGTCGGGCCCGCGAACGCAGATACGCAGTATTTT.

V usage is TRBV20-1 and J usage is TRBJ2-3; unclear D gene. From germline, CDR1 is DFQATT and CDR2 SNEGSKA (reference sequence). The CDR3 length is 11 residues. The V and J ends lost 5 bases and 6 bases respectively, with 9 bases between them. DNA for the CDR3: TGCAGTGCTCAATTCCCCGATACGCAGTATTTT. This encodes CSAQFPDTQYF.

The rearrangement joins TRBV7-2 to TRBJ2-1; D is tentatively TRBD1 or TRBD2 (5 bases each). The CDR3 totals 14 residues. Germline values: CDR1 SGHTA, CDR2 FQGNSA. V lost 6 bases and J 2 bases, leaving 11 bases between the germline ends. CDR3 residues: CASRGPFTYNEQFF. In nucleotides, the CDR3 is TGTGCCAGCAGGGGACCATTTACCTACAATGAGCAGTTCTTC. The full variable domain, rest sourced from reference TRBV7-2 and TRBJ2-1, is GAGVSQSPSNKVTEKGKDVELRCDPISGHTALYWYRQSLGQGLEFLIYFQGNSAPDKSGLPSDRFSAERTGGSVSTLTIQRTQQEDSAVYLCASRGPFTYNEQFFGPGTRLTVL.

V gene TRBV6-5 combines with J gene TRBJ2-1, with 13 positions matching TRBD2. This CDR3 has 15 residues. The germline CDR1 and CDR2 sequences are MNHEY and SVGAGI. Germline trimming cut 6 bases from V and 8 bases from J; bases unmatched to any gene: 7. The CDR3 nucleotides read TGTGCCAGCAGCCTAACTAGCGGGGGGGGCGATGAGCAGTTCTTC. Translating it yields CASSLTSGGGDEQFF.

In this sample, this clone turned up a few times. This chain uses TRBV7-8 with TRBJ2-7, with unresolved D. Germline V gene lookup returns CDR1 SGHVS and CDR2 FQNEAQ. Trimming removed 1 base from V and 1 base from J, with 11 bases in between. This CDR3 contains 15 residues. The CDR3 spells CASSLELGPSYEQYV. For the CDR3, the DNA is TGTGCCAGCAGCTTAGAGCTAGGCCCTTCCTACGAGCAGTACGTC.

The chain couples TRBV30 to TRBJ1-5; D might be TRBD1 (5 bases). This CDR3 region has 14 residues. Between the trimmed V and J ends, which lost 4 bases and 7 bases, there was a span of 17 bases. Germline loops: CDR1 GTSNPN, CDR2 SVGIG (reference sequence). CDR3 coding DNA: TGTGCCTGGACAAAAGCGGGGCCAAACCAGCCCCAGCATTTT. It yields the protein CAWTKAGPNQPQHF.

The V and J genes are TRBV4-1 and TRBJ1-2, with 7 positions matching TRBD1. The V gene end was trimmed by 4 bases and the J gene end by 3 bases; junction bases not matched to a gene: 5. This CDR3 has 14 residues. Germline V gene sequence: CDR1 MGHRA, CDR2 YSYEKL. Here the CDR3 reads CASSPGQPDYGYTF. CDR3 DNA: TGCGCCAGCAGCCCGGGACAGCCTGACTATGGCTACACCTTC.

Notes on this clone: The same CDR3 arises from other DNA sequences in this sample as well. This sequence joins TRBV25-1 and TRBJ2-6; 9 positions match TRBD1. V lost 5 bases to trimming and J lost 0 bases; unmatched junction nucleotides: 8. This CDR3 region has 18 residues. The V gene's germline CDR1 is MGHDK and CDR2 SYGVNS. The CDR3 bases are TGTGCCAGCAGTCCGAGGACAGGGGCTCTCTCTGGGGCCAACGTCCTGACTTTC. This sequence encodes CASSPRTGALSGANVLTF.

This clone was detected ten times or more. J is TRBJ1-2 and V is TRBV30, with unresolved D. CDR1 is GTSNPN, CDR2 SVGIG, per germline (reference sequence). V lost 5 bases to trimming and J lost 4 bases, with 11 bases between them. The length of the CDR3 is 12 residues. CDR3 loop: CAWGGLGYGYTF. CDR3 DNA: TGTGCCTGGGGAGGACTTGGCTATGGCTACACCTTC.

This clone has more than one count but fewer than ten. The rearrangement uses TRBV18 and TRBJ2-1; 11 bases match TRBD2. V was clipped by 5 bases and J by 3 bases; unmatched bases: 3. The CDR3 is 15 residues long. Germline CDR1 reads KGHSH; CDR2 reads LQKENI. For the CDR3, the DNA is TGTGCCAGCTCATCTACTAGCGGGAGCTACAATGAGCAGTTCTTC. Translation gives CASSSTSGSYNEQFF.

This clone was seen only a few times. V usage is TRBV4-2 and J usage is TRBJ2-1, with D perhaps TRBD2 (6 bases). V was cut by 1 base and J by 2 bases, with 12 bases left in between. This CDR3 spans 16 amino acids. Germline V lookup: CDR1 LGHNA, CDR2 YNFKEQ. CDR3 nucleotides: TGTGCCAGCAGCCAAGGGGGGACTGAAACCTACAATGAGCAGTTCTTC. Protein product: CASSQGGTETYNEQFF.

This clone was seen a few times. J is TRBJ2-3 and V is TRBV7-9; tentative D call: TRBD2 (5 bases). The CDR3 sequence is 15 residues long. Trimming left V 5 bases short and J 4 bases short, with 16 bases between. Germline CDR1 SEHNR, CDR2 FQNEAQ (reference sequence). The CDR3: CASSIFGVVADTQYF. The CDR3 coding sequence is TGTGCCAGCAGCATCTTCGGGGTAGTGGCAGATACGCAGTATTTT.

The chain couples TRBV29-1 to TRBJ1-5; TRBD1 is a possible D gene (6 bases). Deletions cut 6 bases from V and 6 bases from J, with 18 bases between. Germline values: CDR1 SQVTM, CDR2 ANQGSEA. CDR3 length: 14 amino acids. The CDR3 DNA sequence: TGCAGCGTGGGGGACACCAAGGCGGGTCAGCCCCAGCATTTT. As protein: CSVGDTKAGQPQHF.

This chain joins TRBV7-9 and TRBJ2-5; 7 bases align to TRBD2. The CDR3 totals 17 residues. Trimming cost V 1 base and J 0 bases; bases outside gene matches: 8. CDR1 and CDR2 (germline): SEHNR, FQNEAQ (reference sequence). The CDR3 protein is CASSLVRGSGYQETQYF. CDR3 DNA: TGTGCCAGCAGCTTAGTTCGGGGTAGCGGGTACCAAGAGACCCAGTACTTC.

The V call is TRBV2, the J call TRBJ2-7; D gene ambiguous. From germline, CDR1 is SNHLY and CDR2 FYNNEI. The CDR3 length is 14 residues. Between the trimmed V and J ends, which lost 7 bases and 7 bases, there was a span of 20 bases. In DNA form, the CDR3 reads TGTGCCAGCACATTTCGGGTGACCTTGGGGGAGCAGTACTTC. Translation: CASTFRVTLGEQYF. Drawing the rest from reference TRBV2 and TRBJ2-7, the complete variable domain is EPEVTQTPSHQVTQMGQEVILRCVPISNHLYFYWYRQILGQKVEFLVSFYNNEISEKSEIFDDQFSVERPDGSNFTLKIRSTKLEDSAMYFCASTFRVTLGEQYFGPGTRLTVT.

V is TRBV11-3 and J is TRBJ1-2, with TRBD1 as a possible D gene (5 bases). The CDR3 consists of 11 residues. Per germline, CDR1 SGHNT and CDR2 YENEEA. The chain's CDR3 is CGTGDNYGYTF. As DNA, the CDR3 is TGTGGTACGGGGGATAACTATGGCTACACCTTC. Together with reference TRBV11-3 and TRBJ1-2, the CDR3 gives the full variable domain: EAGVVQSPRYKIIEKKQPVAFWCNPISGHNTLYWYLQNLGQGPELLIRYENEEAVDDSQLPKDRFSAERLKGVDSTLKIQPAELGDSAVYLCGTGDNYGYTFGSGTRLTVV.

The chain links TRBV6-5 to TRBJ2-3; tentative D call: TRBD2 (6 bases). Germline CDR1 MNHEY, CDR2 SVGAGI. Trimming removed 4 bases at V and 7 bases at J, with 9 bases between. CDR3 length: 12 residues. CDR3 sequence (DNA): TGTGCCAGCAGTTCCGCGGGGTATACGCAGTATTTT. Its translation is CASSSAGYTQYF.